This T cell receptor (beta chain) was sequenced during a study of T cells in localized non-small cell lung cancer. Libraries were prepared by immunoSEQ multiplex PCR; TCRdb keeps only in-frame clonotypes and omits some of them. The table has around 50,000 clones, 70% to 90% seen once; the top ten hold 15% to 20%. Between the trimmed V and J ends, which lost 0 bases and 8 bases, there was a span of 13 bases. In germline, CDR1 is MGHDK, CDR2 SYGVNS. This CDR3 is 15 amino acids long. The chain combines TRBV25-1 with TRBJ1-4; D unresolved. This material consisted of peripheral blood, taken before any cancer treatment. The TCR comes from a male donor aged 60 or over with stage III squamous cell lung carcinoma. CDR3 residues: CASSEYGEWREKLFF. The DNA for the CDR3 is TGTGCCAGCAGTGAATACGGGGAATGGAGGGAAAAACTGTTTTTT.